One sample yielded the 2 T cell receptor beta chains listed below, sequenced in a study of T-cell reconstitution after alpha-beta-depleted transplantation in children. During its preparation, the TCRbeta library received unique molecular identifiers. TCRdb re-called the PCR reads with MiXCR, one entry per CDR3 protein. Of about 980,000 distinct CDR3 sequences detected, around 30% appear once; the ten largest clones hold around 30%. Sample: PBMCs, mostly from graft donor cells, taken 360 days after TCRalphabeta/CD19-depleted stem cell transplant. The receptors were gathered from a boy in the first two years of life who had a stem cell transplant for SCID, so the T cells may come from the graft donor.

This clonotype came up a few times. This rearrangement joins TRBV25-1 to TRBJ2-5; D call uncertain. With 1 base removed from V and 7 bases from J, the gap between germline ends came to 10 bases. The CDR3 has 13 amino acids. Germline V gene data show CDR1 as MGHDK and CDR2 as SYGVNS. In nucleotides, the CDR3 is TGTGCCAGCAGTGAATCGGAATTGGGGACCCAGTACTTC. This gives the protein CASSESELGTQYF.

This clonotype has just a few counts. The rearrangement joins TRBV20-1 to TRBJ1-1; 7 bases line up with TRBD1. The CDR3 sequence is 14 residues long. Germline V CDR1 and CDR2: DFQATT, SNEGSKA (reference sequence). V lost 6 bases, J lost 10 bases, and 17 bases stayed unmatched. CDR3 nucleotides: TGCAGTGCCCACACCCCTGGACAGGTTGAATTAGCTTTCTTT. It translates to CSAHTPGQVELAFF.